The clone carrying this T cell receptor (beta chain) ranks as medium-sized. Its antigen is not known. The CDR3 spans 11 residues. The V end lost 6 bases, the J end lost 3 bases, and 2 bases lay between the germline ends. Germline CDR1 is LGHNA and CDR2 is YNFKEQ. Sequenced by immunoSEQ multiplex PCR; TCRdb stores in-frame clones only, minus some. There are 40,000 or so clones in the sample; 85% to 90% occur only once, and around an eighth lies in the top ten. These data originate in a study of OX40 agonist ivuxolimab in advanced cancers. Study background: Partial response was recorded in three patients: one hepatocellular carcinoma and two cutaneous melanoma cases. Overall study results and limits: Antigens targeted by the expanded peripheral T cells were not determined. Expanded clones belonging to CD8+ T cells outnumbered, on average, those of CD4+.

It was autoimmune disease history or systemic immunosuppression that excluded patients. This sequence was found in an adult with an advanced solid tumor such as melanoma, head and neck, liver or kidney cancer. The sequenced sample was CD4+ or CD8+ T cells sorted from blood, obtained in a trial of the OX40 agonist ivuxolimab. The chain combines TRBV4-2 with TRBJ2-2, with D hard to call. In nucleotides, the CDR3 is TGTGCCAGCAGTCACACCGGGGAGCTGTTTTTT. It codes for CASSHTGELFF.